The 19 T cell receptor beta chains given below trace back to one sample, sequenced in a study of blood T cells in healthy people across ages. PCR was performed a second time for about 7 to 11 cycles using a sample-barcoded 5' primer and a J-beta primer mix. TCRdb analysed the 5' RACE reads with MiXCR anew, one entry per CDR3 protein. The profile shows approximately 960,000 distinct CDR3 sequences, 25% to 35% of them singletons. A further study also used this sample, focusing on T cells of mothers and their children.

Material: blood. These TCRs come from a middle-aged woman in good health.

The chain combines TRBV9 with TRBJ2-3; D may correspond to TRBD1 or TRBD2 (5 bases each). This CDR3 has 13 residues. V was pared by 5 bases and J by 6 bases, with 13 bases between. The V gene's germline CDR1 is SGDLS and CDR2 YYNGEE. The chain's CDR3 is CASSWKGSDTQYF. The DNA for the CDR3 is TGTGCCAGCAGTTGGAAGGGGAGTGATACGCAGTATTTT.

Worth noting for this clonotype: With a much larger clone just one base away, this may be a read error. The chain uses TRBV28 and TRBJ2-1; D is ambiguous. CDR1 and CDR2 from the germline V gene are MDHEN and SYDVKM. The CDR3 totals 11 residues. V was shortened by 6 bases and J by 10 bases, with 10 bases between the two germline ends. The CDR3 protein is CASRFRYEQFF. The CDR3 DNA follows: TGTGCCAGCAGATTCCGTTACGAGCAGTTCTTC.

This clonotype appeared many times. V gene TRBV10-3 combines with J gene TRBJ2-5; D may match TRBD1 or TRBD2 (5 bases each). Germline assignment: CDR1 ENHRY and CDR2 SYGVKD. The CDR3 sequence is 17 residues long. V lost 0 bases to trimming and J lost 2 bases, with 16 bases between them. The CDR3 spells CAISESTVRGRQETQYF. CDR3 bases: TGTGCCATCAGTGAGTCGACGGTTCGGGGCCGACAAGAGACCCAGTACTTC.

The chain couples TRBV20-1 to TRBJ1-5; D is unclear. The CDR3 runs to 17 residues. From germline, CDR1 is DFQATT and CDR2 SNEGSKA (reference sequence). Trimming pared 0 bases from V and 0 bases from J, leaving 15 bases between. DNA for the CDR3: TGCAGTGCTAGAGATCGGAGGGCACATTATAGCAATCAGCCCCAGCATTTT. Its translation: CSARDRRAHYSNQPQHF.

The V gene is TRBV5-1, the J gene TRBJ2-7, with D possibly TRBD1 on 6 matching bases. This CDR3 region has 14 residues. Trimming stripped 5 bases from V and 3 bases from J, with 15 bases between. The germline CDR1 and CDR2 sequences are SGHRS and YFSETQ. The CDR3 sequence: CASRNVRGSYEQYF. For the CDR3, the DNA is TGCGCCAGCAGAAACGTCAGGGGAAGCTACGAGCAGTACTTC.

Here the CDR3 reads CATSRTGHQAEQYF. CDR3 sequence (DNA): TGTGCCACCAGCAGAACCGGACATCAGGCCGAGCAGTACTTC. This chain joins TRBV15 and TRBJ2-7; D perhaps matches TRBD1 (5 bases). The CDR3 totals 14 residues. Germline lookup yields CDR1 LNHNV and CDR2 YYDKDF (reference sequence). V lost 2 bases and J lost 6, with 14 bases in between.

Many counts were recorded for this clonotype. The chain links TRBV10-3 to TRBJ2-3; 13 nucleotides agree with TRBD2. Germline CDR1 ENHRY, CDR2 SYGVKD. The CDR3 covers 16 residues. Unmatched junction bases numbered 2, after V lost 2 bases and J lost 3 bases. In DNA, the CDR3 is TGTGCCATCAGTGAGCCGGGACTAGCGGGGACAGATACGCAGTATTTT. Its protein is CAISEPGLAGTDTQYF.

This sequence joins TRBV12-3 or TRBV12-4 and TRBJ2-5; TRBD2 might be the D (5 bases). The V end lost 5 bases, the J end lost 5 bases, and 15 bases lay between the germline ends. This CDR3 contains 14 residues. For the CDR3, the DNA is TGTGCCAGCAGTCCCTCCGGGCCGGGGGAGACCCAGTACTTC. It codes for CASSPSGPGETQYF.

This clonotype was recorded a few times. The chain combines TRBV20-1 with TRBJ2-7; TRBD1 is a possible D gene (5 bases). This CDR3 comprises 15 residues. Trimming left V 3 bases short and J 3 bases short, with 18 bases between. Looked up from germline, CDR1 is DFQATT and CDR2 is SNEGSKA (reference sequence). CDR3 protein: CSARDSRVGDYEQYF. In DNA, the CDR3 is TGCAGTGCTAGGGATTCCAGGGTGGGCGACTACGAGCAGTACTTC.

The table lists this clonotype with a few counts. The V call is TRBV3-1, the J call TRBJ2-5; D is undetermined. Per germline, CDR1 LGHDT and CDR2 YNNKEL (reference sequence). The CDR3 is made up of 15 amino acids. Trimming stripped 4 bases from V and 5 bases from J, with 17 bases between. Here the CDR3 reads CASSPRELARETQYF. CDR3 in DNA: TGTGCCAGCAGCCCAAGAGAATTAGCTAGGGAGACCCAGTACTTC.

The sample holds a few counts of this clonotype. The rearrangement uses TRBV5-5 and TRBJ2-1; TRBD1 is a possible D gene (6 bases). Germline V gene data show CDR1 as SGHKS and CDR2 as YYEKEE (reference sequence). The CDR3 is made up of 16 amino acids. Trimming left V 3 bases short and J 3 bases short, with 16 bases between. CDR3 in DNA: TGTGCCAGCAGCTCCAGGAACAGGGCCCACTACAATGAGCAGTTCTTC. It codes for CASSSRNRAHYNEQFF.

The V gene is TRBV20-1, the J gene TRBJ1-2; 9 nucleotides match TRBD1. This CDR3 has 14 residues. Germline lookup yields CDR1 DFQATT and CDR2 SNEGSKA (reference sequence). V lost 0 bases to trimming and J lost 8 bases; unmatched junction nucleotides: 7. The CDR3 loop is CSAREPGTGRGYTF. The CDR3 coding sequence is TGCAGTGCTAGAGAACCCGGGACAGGGAGAGGCTACACCTTC.

About this clonotype: A much bigger clone sits one base away, suggesting this may be a read error. The gene calls are TRBV12-3 or TRBV12-4 and TRBJ2-5, with D tentatively TRBD1 or TRBD2 (5 bases each). The CDR3 has 15 amino acids. CDR3 nucleotides: TGTACCAGCAGTTTTAAGGGACCCCCCCAAGAGACCCAGTACTTC. This gives the protein CTSSFKGPPQETQYF.

V usage is TRBV29-1 and J usage is TRBJ1-2; 10 bases line up with TRBD1. With 5 bases clipped from V and 0 bases from J, the junction kept 6 bases outside the gene matches. Germline values: CDR1 SQVTM, CDR2 ANQGSEA. The CDR3 is made up of 15 amino acids. The CDR3 spells CSVTGTGDSNYGYTF. Written as DNA, the CDR3 is TGCAGCGTTACCGGGACAGGGGATTCTAACTATGGCTACACCTTC. Supplemented by reference TRBV29-1 and TRBJ1-2, the full variable domain reads SAVISQKPSRDICQRGTSLTIQCQVDSQVTMMFWYRQQPGQSLTLIATANQGSEATYESGFVIDKFPISRPNLTFSTLTVSNMSPEDSSIYLCSVTGTGDSNYGYTFGSGTRLTVV.

This clonotype appeared once. This chain connects TRBV7-9 to TRBJ1-1; the match to TRBD1 covers 9 bases. Germline CDR1 reads SEHNR; CDR2 reads FQNEAQ (reference sequence). V lost 5 bases and J lost 1; bases outside the gene matches: 20. The CDR3 length is 20 residues. DNA of the CDR3: TGTGCCAGCAGCCGAACCCACAGGGGGCTGGATTTTTGGGAGAACACTGAAGCTTTCTTT. The encoded protein is CASSRTHRGLDFWENTEAFF.

Here the CDR3 reads CASSEAMTGLNEKLFF. DNA for the CDR3: TGTGCCAGCAGTGAAGCGATGACAGGATTAAATGAAAAACTGTTTTTT. The V and J genes are TRBV6-1 and TRBJ1-4; TRBD1 is a possible D gene (6 bases). The CDR3 loop spans 16 amino acids. Germline CDR1 MNHNS, CDR2 SASEGT. Trimming pared 0 bases from V and 5 bases from J, leaving 13 bases between.

This clonotype showed up just a few times. V gene TRBV7-8 combines with J gene TRBJ2-7, with D possibly being TRBD2 (6 bases). Germline CDR1 reads SGHVS; CDR2 reads FQNEAQ. The CDR3 extends over 13 amino acids. The V gene lost 8 bases and the J gene lost 3 bases, with 14 bases spanning the gap. The CDR3 here is CASLKGRNYEQYF. CDR3 DNA: TGTGCCAGCCTGAAAGGGAGGAACTACGAGCAGTACTTC.

CDR3 nucleotides: TGCGCCAGCTCCGAGGGGACTAGCGGGAGGGGGGTGAATGAGCAGTTCTTC. Amino acid sequence: CASSEGTSGRGVNEQFF. V gene TRBV5-1 combines with J gene TRBJ2-1, with 16 bases aligning to TRBD2. The V gene end was trimmed by 7 bases and the J gene end by 7 bases; junction bases not matched to a gene: 11. The CDR3 is 17 amino acids. Germline lookup yields CDR1 SGHRS and CDR2 YFSETQ.

CDR3 loop: CASSEAESYYNEQFF. In DNA form, the CDR3 reads TGCGCCAGCAGCGAAGCGGAGAGCTACTACAATGAGCAGTTCTTC. The chain uses TRBV5-1 and TRBJ2-1; a possible D gene is TRBD2 (5 bases). From germline, CDR1 is SGHRS and CDR2 YFSETQ. This CDR3 region has 15 residues. V lost 4 bases and J 3 bases, leaving 14 bases between the germline ends.